This TCR beta chain was sequenced during a study of blood T cell repertoires in COVID-19. About the study: The origin of the acute and convalescent COVID-19 samples was the United States, Italy and Spain.

Individuals drawn from around 24 US areas were roughly 18 to 100 years old. Participants reported their clinical history, and cohort assignment relied on those reports. The germline V gene has CDR1 MDHEN and CDR2 SYDVKM. V gave up 2 bases and J gave up 2 bases; unmatched junction bases: 3. This CDR3 spans 15 amino acids. TCRdb's copy holds only in-frame clones and misses some; the assay was immunoSEQ multiplex PCR. The sample has 100,000 or so clones, just over 85% seen once; the top ten hold approximately 2.5%. This receptor was obtained from a woman aged 45-60 years who had recovered from COVID-19. Material for sequencing was PBMCs or T cells enriched from blood (not recorded which). The chain has TRBV28 and TRBJ1-2; 9 bases line up with TRBD1. CDR3 in amino acids: CASSLADRGNYGYTF. DNA of the CDR3: TGTGCCAGCAGTTTAGCGGACAGGGGAAACTATGGCTACACCTTC.